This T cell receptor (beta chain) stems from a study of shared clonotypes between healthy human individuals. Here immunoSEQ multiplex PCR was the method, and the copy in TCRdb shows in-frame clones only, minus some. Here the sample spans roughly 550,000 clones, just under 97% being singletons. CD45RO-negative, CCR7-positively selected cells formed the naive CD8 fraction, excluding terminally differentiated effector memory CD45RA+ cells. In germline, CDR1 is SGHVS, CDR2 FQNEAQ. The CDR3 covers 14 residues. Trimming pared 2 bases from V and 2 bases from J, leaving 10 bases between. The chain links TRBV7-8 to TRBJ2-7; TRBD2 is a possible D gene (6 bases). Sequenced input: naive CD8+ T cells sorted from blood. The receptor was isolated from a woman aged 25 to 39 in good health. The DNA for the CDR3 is TGTGCCAGCAGCTTAACGGGGGTGACCTACGAGCAGTACTTC. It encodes CASSLTGVTYEQYF.